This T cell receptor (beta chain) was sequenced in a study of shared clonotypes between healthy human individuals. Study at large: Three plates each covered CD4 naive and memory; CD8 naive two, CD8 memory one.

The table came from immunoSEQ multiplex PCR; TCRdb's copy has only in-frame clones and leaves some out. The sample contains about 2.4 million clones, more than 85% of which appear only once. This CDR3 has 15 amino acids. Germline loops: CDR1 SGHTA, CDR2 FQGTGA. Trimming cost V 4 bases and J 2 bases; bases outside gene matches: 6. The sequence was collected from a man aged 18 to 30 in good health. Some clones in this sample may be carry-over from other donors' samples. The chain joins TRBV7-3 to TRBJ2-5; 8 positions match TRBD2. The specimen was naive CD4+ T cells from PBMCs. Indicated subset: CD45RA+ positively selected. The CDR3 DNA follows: TGTGCCAGCAGCTCCAGGGGACTAGTTCAAGAGACCCAGTACTTC. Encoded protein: CASSSRGLVQETQYF.